This T cell receptor beta chain derives from a study of blood T cells in healthy people across ages. V was shortened by 0 bases and J by 3 bases, with 18 bases between the two germline ends. Germline lookup yields CDR1 DFQATT and CDR2 SNEGSKA (reference sequence). The length of the CDR3 is 16 residues. The authors ran a second PCR of about 6 to 12 cycles using a sample-barcoded 5' primer and a J-beta primer mix. TCRdb fed the 5' RACE reads into MiXCR, producing one record per CDR3 protein. Altogether 1,500,000 or so distinct CDR3 sequences are present, around 55% being singletons, with the ten largest covering 6.5% to 8%. Study-level results: Among T cells, TCR beta diversity per million cells dropped roughly linearly as age rose.

Notes on this clonotype: Its antigen is currently unknown.

The source of this sequence is a man in his late teens or twenties in good health. The sequencing input was blood. The rearrangement uses TRBV20-1 and TRBJ2-7; D remains ambiguous. The CDR3 nucleotides read TGCAGTGCTAGAGAAAAGGGCAGCCTCCTAGTCTACGAGCAGTACTTC. This encodes CSAREKGSLLVYEQYF.